The TCR beta chain under discussion was sequenced for a study of T cells in Graves' hyperthyroidism and ophthalmopathy. It was RNA transcripts that yielded the amplified TCR beta CDR3 regions. An initial round of RT-PCR targeting the TCR CDR3 relied on the HTBI primer set. TCRdb recomputed calls from the multiplex PCR reads with MiXCR, one row per CDR3 protein. The profile shows approximately 710,000 distinct CDR3 sequences, 17% of them singletons. V shed 1 base and J shed 0 bases, with 13 bases lying between them. This CDR3 spans 16 amino acids. The germline CDR1 and CDR2 sequences are GTSNPN and SVGIG (reference sequence). General study findings and limits: Peripheral blood also featured most of the thyroid clonotypes expanded above 0.001. Patients with ophthalmopathy were separated from those with stable hyperthyroidism by a 13 V-J model.

Exclusion criteria comprised uncontrolled infection, other autoimmune disease, pregnancy or lactation. This clonotype was counted only a few times. Its target is not known. The source of this sequence is a man in his fifties with Graves' hyperthyroidism. V usage is TRBV30 and J usage is TRBJ2-1; D could derive from TRBD1 or TRBD2 (6 bases each). Material for sequencing was blood. The CDR3 sequence is CAWSGGAGFSYNEQFF. The CDR3 bases are TGTGCCTGGAGTGGGGGGGCGGGATTCTCCTACAATGAGCAGTTCTTC.